The 3 T cell receptor beta chains in this list originate from one sample, sequenced in a study of chemoradiotherapy in HPV16-positive cancers. Data came from immunoSEQ multiplex PCR; TCRdb stores just in-frame clones and leaves some out. The table has about 17,000 clones, roughly 86% seen once. Material: blood, obtained from a patient who underwent chemoradiotherapy. The source of these receptors is a human donor with HPV-associated anogenital cancer.

This clone was seen a single time. V gene TRBV9 combines with J gene TRBJ2-7; D could derive from TRBD1 or TRBD2 (5 bases each). CDR3 length: 14 residues. Trimming took off 5 bases at V and 7 bases at J, with 19 bases between the two ends. CDR1 is SGDLS and CDR2 is YYNGEE in the germline V gene. CDR3 sequence: CASSPGPSLGEQYF. The CDR3 region has the DNA TGTGCCAGCAGTCCGGGACCCTCGTTGGGGGAGCAGTACTTC.

This chain joins TRBV7-9 and TRBJ2-1, with 8 bases that match TRBD1. Trimming at V came to 5 bases and at J to 2 bases, leaving 11 bases not matched to a gene. CDR1 is SEHNR, CDR2 FQNEAQ, per germline (reference sequence). The CDR3 is 17 residues long. The CDR3 nucleotides read TGTGCCAGCAGCACTCCCGCAGGGGGCATAACCTACAATGAGCAGTTCTTC. It codes for CASSTPAGGITYNEQFF. Drawing the rest from reference TRBV7-9 and TRBJ2-1, the complete variable domain is DTGVSQNPRHKITKRGQNVTFRCDPISEHNRLYWYRQTLGQGPEFLTYFQNEAQLEKSRLLSDRFSAERPKGSFSTLEIQRTEQGDSAMYLCASSTPAGGITYNEQFFGPGTRLTVL.

The rearrangement links TRBV7-2 to TRBJ2-7, with D maybe TRBD2 (5 bases). V lost 4 bases and J 5 bases, leaving 12 bases between the germline ends. The germline V gene encodes CDR1 SGHTA and CDR2 FQGNSA. CDR3 length equals 13 residues. CDR3 in DNA: TGTGCCAGCAGCTGGGCGGGCCTCCACGAGCAGTACTTC. This encodes CASSWAGLHEQYF.